This T cell receptor beta chain was captured in a study of T cell clonotyping in hematopoietic cell transplantation. Overall study findings and caveats: No sorting was done, leaving CD4 and CD8 contributions mixed. Recipient TCR diversity dropped after transplant; expanded clonotypes rose from day 30 to 180.

The CDR3 consists of 18 residues. V shed 3 bases and J shed 1 base, with 16 bases lying between them. Germline-derived CDR1 and CDR2 are KGHSH and LQKENI. The repertoire was sequenced with immunoSEQ multiplex PCR; TCRdb's copy has only in-frame clones and lacks some. The sample includes about 69,000 clones, about 94% of them seen just once. Comments on this clone: The antigen is undetermined.

The specimen sequenced was peripheral blood mononuclear cells. The V and J genes are TRBV18 and TRBJ1-6; D ambiguous. This TCR came from a man in his forties or fifties in good health. Some clones in this sample may be carry-over from other donors' samples. CDR3 DNA sequence: TGTGCCAGCTCACCGGGTGGGCTTTTAGGATCCTATAATTCACCCCTCCACTTT. Translating it yields CASSPGGLLGSYNSPLHF. The full variable domain, completed using reference TRBV18 and TRBJ1-6, is NAGVMQNPRHLVRRRGQEARLRCSPMKGHSHVYWYRQLPEEGLKFMVYLQKENIIDESGMPKERFSAEFPKEGPSILRIQQVVRGDSAAYFCASSPGGLLGSYNSPLHFGNGTRLTVT.